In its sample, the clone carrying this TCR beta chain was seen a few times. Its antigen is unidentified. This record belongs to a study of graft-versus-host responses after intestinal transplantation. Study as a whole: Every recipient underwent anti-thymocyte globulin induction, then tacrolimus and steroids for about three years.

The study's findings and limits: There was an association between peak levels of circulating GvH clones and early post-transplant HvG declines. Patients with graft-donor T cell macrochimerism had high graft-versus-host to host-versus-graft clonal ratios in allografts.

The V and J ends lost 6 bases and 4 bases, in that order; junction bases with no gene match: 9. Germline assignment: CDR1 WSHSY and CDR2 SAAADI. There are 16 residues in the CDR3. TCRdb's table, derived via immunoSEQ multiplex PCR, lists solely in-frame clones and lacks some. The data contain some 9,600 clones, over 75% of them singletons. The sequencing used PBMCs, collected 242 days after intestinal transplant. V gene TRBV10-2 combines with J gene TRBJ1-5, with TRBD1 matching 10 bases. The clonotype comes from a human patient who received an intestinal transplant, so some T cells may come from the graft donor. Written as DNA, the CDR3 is TGCGCCAGCAGAGCTTACCAGGACAGGGGGAATCAGCCCCAGCATTTT. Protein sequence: CASRAYQDRGNQPQHF.